Following are 2 T cell receptor beta chains from one sample sequenced in a study of Graves' ophthalmopathy and Graves' hyperthyroidism. Amplification of the TCR beta CDR3 regions used RNA transcripts (as template). HTBI-primed RT-PCR formed the first round, and a multiplex PCR formed the second. TCRdb fed the multiplex PCR reads into MiXCR, producing one record per CDR3 protein. This table holds 650,000 to 800,000 distinct CDR3 sequences, just over 40% found once. The sample was peripheral blood. The receptors stem from an adult man with Graves' ophthalmopathy.

J is TRBJ1-2 and V is TRBV10-2, with 10 bases fitting TRBD1. Germline V gives CDR1 WSHSY, CDR2 SAAADI. The trim removed 4 bases at V and 6 bases at J, leaving 8 bases unmatched. CDR3 length: 15 amino acids. The CDR3, as DNA: TGCGCCAGCAGTGGGATGGGACAGGGGAAGGATGGCTACACCTTC. Its protein is CASSGMGQGKDGYTF.

In this sample, this clonotype turned up many times. The CDR3 sequence: CATSSRDRGANTEAFF. The CDR3 coding sequence is TGTGCCACCAGCAGCCGGGACAGGGGGGCGAACACTGAAGCTTTCTTT. The chain employs TRBV15 and TRBJ1-1; 11 bases fit TRBD1. The CDR3 has 16 residues. From germline, CDR1 is LNHNV and CDR2 YYDKDF (reference sequence). With V trimmed by 3 bases and J by 1 base, 4 bases remained unmatched.